This TCR beta chain was recorded in a study of tissue T cells after allogeneic stem cell transplantation. CDR1 is GTSNPN, CDR2 SVGIG, per germline (reference sequence). The CDR3 contains 13 residues. V was cut by 2 bases and J by 9 bases, with 11 bases left in between. Sequencing of TCRbeta CDR3 at survey depth gave sequences and template counts. TCRdb keeps only in-frame clones here, not all; method: immunoSEQ multiplex PCR. There are about 9,800 clones in the sample; 65% occur only once, and approximately 24% lies in the top ten. On this clone: No antigen is known for it.

Findings and caveats of the study: Some tissue clones might be persisting host cells; their alloreactivity or antigen specificity was not determined. Shared clones across patients were few; motif clustering revealed tissue-specific shared signatures. In patients and mice, blood and spleen missed much of tissue repertoire.

The material sequenced was tissue from the stomach, taken at autopsy. J is TRBJ1-6 and V is TRBV30; D gene unclear. This clonotype was sampled from a male donor aged 60 or over with lung cancer. CDR3 loop: CAWSSQRSSPLHF. The CDR3 DNA reads as TGTGCCTGGAGTTCACAGAGGAGTTCACCCCTCCACTTT.